Here is one T cell receptor beta chain with its context. Its specificity is not known. This record comes from a study of T cells in Graves' hyperthyroidism and ophthalmopathy. Study summary: Peripheral blood samples were taken at initial diagnosis, prior to any treatment. Study-level findings and limits: Blood also held most thyroid clonotypes expanded beyond 0.001. Model predictions of ophthalmopathy came a median roughly 6.7 months before onset.

The TCR beta CDR3 regions underwent amplification using RNA transcripts as the source. The study used the HTBI primer set for a first-round RT-PCR of the TCR CDR3. A single record per CDR3 protein comes from TCRdb applying MiXCR to the multiplex PCR reads. Here the sample spans 700,000 or so distinct CDR3 sequences, 15% to 20% being singletons. Trimming removed 7 bases at V and 0 bases at J, with 13 bases between. Looked up from germline, CDR1 is SGHRS and CDR2 is YFSETQ. The CDR3 is 14 amino acids. The study excluded patients with uncontrolled infection, other autoimmune disease, pregnancy or lactation.

The rearrangement uses TRBV5-1 and TRBJ1-1, with D maybe TRBD1 (5 bases). Sequencing was carried out using blood. The TCR was taken from a young man with Graves' hyperthyroidism. The CDR3 DNA reads TGCGCCAGCGGCCCCGGGGCGCTGAACACTGAAGCTTTCTTT. Amino acid sequence: CASGPGALNTEAFF.